A selection of T cell receptor beta chains follows, all from one sample in a study of tumor and adjacent non-tumor tissue in lung cancer. TCRdb recomputed calls from the multiplex PCR reads with MiXCR, one row per CDR3 protein. The sample holds some 78,000 distinct CDR3 sequences, 80% seen once. Sequencing was performed on lung tumor tissue. The receptors here all came from a woman aged 50 to 60 with non-small cell lung cancer. Each CDR3 is given without its conserved first and last residue. Some rows mark clone size as missing; the rest say once, few, many or name a class of expanded clone.

clone_size v_call cdr3_aa
many TRBV11-2 ASSLYASASYNEQF
- TRBV6-2/TRBV6-3 ATETLTRSGETQY
- TRBV4-1 ASSQWLSSTDTQY
- TRBV5-6 ANSLDTNYGCT
- TRBV20-1 SVPQGTGDYNEQF
once TRBV20-1 SPQSEAVNTQY
- TRBV28 ASRSVTSNTYGYT
- TRBV6-1 ASSGRTGGNTGAF
many TRBV28 ASSLGGGGSNQPQH
- TRBV11-3 ASSSSMSGDRIQY
- TRBV29-1 SVASGFNEQF
medium-sized TRBV10-3 ATQEVGTKTYEQY
- TRBV6-5 ASSYGGTGKPF
- TRBV6-5 ASRYRPGRNEQF
- TRBV20-1 STQTSVPDTQY
- TRBV29-1 SVDDIYYDYT
- TRBV12-3/TRBV12-4 ASSIDRGTYYT
- TRBV20-1 NASHAKRLAGRTDTQY
many TRBV5-8 ASTSRADLTTNEKLF
- TRBV13 ASSYPGRTDTQY
- TRBV20-1 SARYTLNYGYT
- TRBV20-1 SAARTGNYEQY
- TRBV29-1 SVATTSDTGELF
- TRBV4-1 ASSQLPRDNQADIRY
- TRBV4-2 ASSQELQGLSGSTIY
- TRBV11-3 ASSYRSGSSYNERF
- TRBV11-2 ASSLVAMTGWGTDMQY
- TRBV29-1 SVAPGSHQPQH
- TRBV20-1 IARDGTVNKPQH
few TRBV11-2 ARNPWASGSYEQY
- TRBV20-1 NASFPGGSYEQY
- TRBV4-3 ASSQDRMASSSYNSPLH
- TRBV11-2 ASIPEGGGSSYNEEF
- TRBV11-2 ASTPERGGNSYNEQF
- TRBV10-3 TISEGLTNEILF